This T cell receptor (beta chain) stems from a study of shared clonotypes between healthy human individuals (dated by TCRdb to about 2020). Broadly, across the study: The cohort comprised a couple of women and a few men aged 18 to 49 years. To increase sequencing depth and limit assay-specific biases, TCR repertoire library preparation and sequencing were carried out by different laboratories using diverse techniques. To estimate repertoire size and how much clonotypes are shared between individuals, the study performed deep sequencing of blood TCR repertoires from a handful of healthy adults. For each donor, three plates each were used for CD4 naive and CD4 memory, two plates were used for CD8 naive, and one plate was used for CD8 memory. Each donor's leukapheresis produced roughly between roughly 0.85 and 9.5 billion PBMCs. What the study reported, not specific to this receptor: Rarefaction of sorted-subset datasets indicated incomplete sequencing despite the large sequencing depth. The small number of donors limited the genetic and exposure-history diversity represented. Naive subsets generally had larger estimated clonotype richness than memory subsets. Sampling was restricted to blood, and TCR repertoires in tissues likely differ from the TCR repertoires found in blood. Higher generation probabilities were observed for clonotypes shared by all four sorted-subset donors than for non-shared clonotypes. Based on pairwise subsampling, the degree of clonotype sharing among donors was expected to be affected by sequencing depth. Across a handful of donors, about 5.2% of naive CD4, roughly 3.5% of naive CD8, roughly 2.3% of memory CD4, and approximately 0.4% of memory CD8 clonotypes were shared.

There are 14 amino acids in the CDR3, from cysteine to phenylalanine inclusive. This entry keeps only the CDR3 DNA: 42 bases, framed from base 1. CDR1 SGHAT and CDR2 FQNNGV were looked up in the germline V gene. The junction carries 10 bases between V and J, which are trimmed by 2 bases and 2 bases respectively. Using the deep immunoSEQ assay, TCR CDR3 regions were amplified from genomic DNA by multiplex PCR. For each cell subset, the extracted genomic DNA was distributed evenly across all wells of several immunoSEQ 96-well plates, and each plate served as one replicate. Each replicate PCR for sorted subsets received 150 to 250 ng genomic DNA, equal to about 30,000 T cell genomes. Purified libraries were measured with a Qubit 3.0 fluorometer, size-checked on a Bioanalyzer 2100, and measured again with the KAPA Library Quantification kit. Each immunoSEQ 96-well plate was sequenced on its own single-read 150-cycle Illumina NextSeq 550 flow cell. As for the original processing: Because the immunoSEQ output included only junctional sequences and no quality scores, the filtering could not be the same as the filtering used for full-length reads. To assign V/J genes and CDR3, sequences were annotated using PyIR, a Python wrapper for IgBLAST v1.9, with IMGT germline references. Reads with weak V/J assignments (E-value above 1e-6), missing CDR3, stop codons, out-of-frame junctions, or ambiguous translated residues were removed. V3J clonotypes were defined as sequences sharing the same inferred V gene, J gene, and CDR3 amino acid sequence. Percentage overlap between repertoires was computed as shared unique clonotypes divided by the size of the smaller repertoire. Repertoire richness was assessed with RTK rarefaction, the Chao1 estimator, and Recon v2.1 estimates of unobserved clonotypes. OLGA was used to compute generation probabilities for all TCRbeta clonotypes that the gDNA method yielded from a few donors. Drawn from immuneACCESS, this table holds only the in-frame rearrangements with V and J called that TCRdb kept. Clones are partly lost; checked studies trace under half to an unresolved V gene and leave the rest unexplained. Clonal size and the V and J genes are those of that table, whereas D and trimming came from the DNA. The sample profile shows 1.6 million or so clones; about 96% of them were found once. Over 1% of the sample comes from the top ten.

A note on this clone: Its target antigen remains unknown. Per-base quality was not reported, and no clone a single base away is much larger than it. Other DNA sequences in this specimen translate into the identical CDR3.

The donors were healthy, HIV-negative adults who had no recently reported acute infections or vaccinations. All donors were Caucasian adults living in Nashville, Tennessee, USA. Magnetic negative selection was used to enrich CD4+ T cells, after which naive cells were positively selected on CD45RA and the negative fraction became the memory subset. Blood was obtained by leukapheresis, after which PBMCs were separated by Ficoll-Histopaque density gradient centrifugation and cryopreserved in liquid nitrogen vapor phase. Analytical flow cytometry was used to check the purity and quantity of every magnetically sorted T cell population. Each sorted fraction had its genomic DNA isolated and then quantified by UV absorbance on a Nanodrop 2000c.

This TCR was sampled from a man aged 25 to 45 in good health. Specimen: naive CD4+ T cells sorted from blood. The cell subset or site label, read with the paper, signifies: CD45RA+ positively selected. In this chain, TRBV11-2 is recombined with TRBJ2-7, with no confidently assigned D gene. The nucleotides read TGTGCCAGCAGCTTAACGGACCGTGCCTACGAGCAGTACTTC. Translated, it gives CASSLTDRAYEQYF.